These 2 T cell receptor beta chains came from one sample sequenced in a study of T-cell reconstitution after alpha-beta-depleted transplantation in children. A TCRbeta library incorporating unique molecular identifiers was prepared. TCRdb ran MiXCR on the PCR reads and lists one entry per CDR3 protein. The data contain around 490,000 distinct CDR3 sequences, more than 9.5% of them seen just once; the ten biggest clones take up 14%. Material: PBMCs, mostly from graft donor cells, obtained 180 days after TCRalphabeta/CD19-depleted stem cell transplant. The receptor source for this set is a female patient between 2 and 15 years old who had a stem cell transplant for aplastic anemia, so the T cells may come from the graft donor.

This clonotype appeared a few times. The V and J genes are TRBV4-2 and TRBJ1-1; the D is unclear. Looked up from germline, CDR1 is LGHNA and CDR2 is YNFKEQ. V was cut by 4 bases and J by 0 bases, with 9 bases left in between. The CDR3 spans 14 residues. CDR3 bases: TGTGCCAGCAGCCTGCAGAGCATGAACACTGAAGCTTTCTTT. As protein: CASSLQSMNTEAFF.

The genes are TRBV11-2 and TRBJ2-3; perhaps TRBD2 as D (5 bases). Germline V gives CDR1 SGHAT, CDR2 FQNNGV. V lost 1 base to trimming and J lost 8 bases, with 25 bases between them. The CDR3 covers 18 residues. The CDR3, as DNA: TGTGCCAGCAGCTTAGTCGGGGTTAGCGCTACCTCACAGATTACGCAGTATTTT. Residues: CASSLVGVSATSQITQYF.